This TCR beta chain was sequenced in a study of regulatory T cells in long-lasting Graves disease. Assembly of TCR beta libraries relied on iRepertoire HTBI primers together with Arm-PCR of CDR3 regions. TCRdb re-analysed the multiplex PCR reads in MiXCR, keeping a single row per CDR3 protein. The table includes about 400,000 distinct CDR3 sequences, around 20% detected once. Time point given: persistent/refractory GD, antithyroid drugs over 5 years with positive TRAb. PBMC-extracted RNA yielded the TCR library. Trimming took 1 base from V and 4 from J, leaving 14 bases between them. The CDR3 runs 14 residues. Germline-derived CDR1 and CDR2 are SQVTM and ANQGSEA.

The sequencing used peripheral blood mononuclear cells (PBMCs), collected when the disease was refractory, from a patient treated with antithyroid drugs. This chain joins TRBV29-1 and TRBJ2-7, with a possible D match to TRBD2 (6 bases). This sequence was found in a female donor with Graves disease. The CDR3 region has the DNA TGCAGCGTTGAAGGGGGACTGGGCGCATACGAGCAGTACTTC. It encodes CSVEGGLGAYEQYF.